This TCR beta chain was sequenced for a study of sequential checkpoint blockade in melanoma. About the research overall: First-line arms were nivolumab then ipilimumab, or the reverse, randomized 1:1. Each arm's sequence ended with maintenance nivolumab.

Profiled with immunoSEQ multiplex PCR; TCRdb holds only in-frame clones, not every one. The data hold approximately 12,000 clones, with less than 75% observed a single time. J lost 2 bases, V lost 0 bases, and 5 bases had no gene match. The CDR3 has 15 amino acids. Germline V gene lookup returns CDR1 SGHRS and CDR2 YFSETQ. The treatment was: randomized to nivolumab then ipilimumab (arm A) or the reverse (arm B). No patient had prior DNA-damaging chemotherapy. PBMC sorting kept live CD3+CD8+ cells without CD19 or CD56. By sample fraction, this clone is medium-sized. This chain links TRBV5-1 with TRBJ2-7, with TRBD1 matching over 7 bases. The clonotype comes from a human donor with melanoma. Material: CD8+ T cells sorted from blood (inferred from file names), obtained from a patient given nivolumab and ipilimumab in sequence. DNA of the CDR3: TGCGCCAGCAGCTTGGCCTCAGGGGGAGCCTACGAGCAGTACTTC. Its translation is CASSLASGGAYEQYF.